This T cell receptor beta chain was found in a study of T cells in Graves' hyperthyroidism and ophthalmopathy. On the study more broadly: It was at initial diagnosis, before any treatment, that peripheral blood was collected.

Amplified TCR beta CDR3 regions derived from RNA transcripts. HTBI primers were used for first-round RT-PCR of the TCR CDR3. MiXCR, run by TCRdb on the multiplex PCR reads, gives a single entry per CDR3 protein. Of around 720,000 distinct CDR3 sequences in the sample, 35% are singletons; the top ten hold less than 40%. Germline V CDR1 and CDR2: SQVTM, ANQGSEA. The CDR3 consists of 12 residues. Deletions cut 6 bases from V and 4 bases from J, with 12 bases between. Uncontrolled infection, other autoimmune disease, pregnancy or lactation barred patients from enrollment. Fresh peripheral blood, approximately 10 ml, was the source of the PBMCs.

Source material: blood. This TCR derives from a woman aged 40 to 50 with Graves' hyperthyroidism. The gene calls are TRBV29-1 and TRBJ1-1; the D is unclear. CDR3 bases: TGCAGCGTGGCAGTCCTTCTCACTGAAGCTTTCTTT. Its translation: CSVAVLLTEAFF.